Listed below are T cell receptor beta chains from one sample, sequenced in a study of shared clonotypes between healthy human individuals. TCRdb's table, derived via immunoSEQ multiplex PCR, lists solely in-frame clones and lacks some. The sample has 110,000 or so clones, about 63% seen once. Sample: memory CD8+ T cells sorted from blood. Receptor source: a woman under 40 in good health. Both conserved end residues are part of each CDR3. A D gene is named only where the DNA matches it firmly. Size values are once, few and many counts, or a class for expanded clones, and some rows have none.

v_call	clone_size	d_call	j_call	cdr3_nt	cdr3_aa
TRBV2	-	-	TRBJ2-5	TGTGCCAGCAGTGAAGTGGGGAGGCAAGAGACCCAGTACTTC	CASSEVGRQETQYF
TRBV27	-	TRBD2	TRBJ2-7	TGTGCCAGCAGAAGAGGACTAGCGGGAGGCCATTCCTACGAGCAGTACTTC	CASRRGLAGGHSYEQYF
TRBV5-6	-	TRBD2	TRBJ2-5	TGTGCCAGCAGCTTCCGGACTAGGAAAGAGACCCAGTACTTC	CASSFRTRKETQYF
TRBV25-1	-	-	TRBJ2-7	TGTGCCAGCTGCGAGGGCCACGAGCAGTACTTC	CASCEGHEQYF
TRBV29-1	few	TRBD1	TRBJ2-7	TGCAGCGTTGTTGGGACAGGGGTCTCCTACGAGCAGTACTTC	CSVVGTGVSYEQYF
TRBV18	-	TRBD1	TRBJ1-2	TGTGCCAGCTCAATCGCGGGACAGGGCGTTTGGGGCTACACCTTC	CASSIAGQGVWGYTF
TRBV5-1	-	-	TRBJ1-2	TGCGCCAGCAGCTTGGTGACAGGAGATTTGAGAGGCTACACCTTC	CASSLVTGDLRGYTF
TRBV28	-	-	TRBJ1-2	TGTGCCAGTCGACCCGGGGAGAACTATGGCTACACCTTC	CASRPGENYGYTF
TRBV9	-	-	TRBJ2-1	TGTGCCAGCAGCGCAAACCTAAGGGATGAGCAGTTCTTC	CASSANLRDEQFF
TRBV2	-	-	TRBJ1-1	TGTGCCAGCAGGTCGGTCCAGTCAATCACTGAAGCTTTCTTT	CASRSVQSITEAFF
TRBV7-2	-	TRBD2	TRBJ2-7	TGTGCCAGCAGCTTAAAGAGCGGGAGAATCTACGAGCAGTACTTC	CASSLKSGRIYEQYF
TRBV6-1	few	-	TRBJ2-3	TGTGCCAGCAGTGAATCAGAATGGGATACGCAGTATTTT	CASSESEWDTQYF
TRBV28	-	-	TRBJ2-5	TGTGCCAGCAGACGCGTGGGGACCCAGTACTTC	CASRRVGTQYF
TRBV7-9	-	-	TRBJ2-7	TGTGCCAGCAGGCAGGGGACCTACGAGCAGTACTTC	CASRQGTYEQYF
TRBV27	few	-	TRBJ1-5	TGTGCCAGCAGTTTACAGGGTGGCCAGCCCCAGCATTTT	CASSLQGGQPQHF
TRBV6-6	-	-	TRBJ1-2	TGTGCCAGCACCCCCACCGACAGGTTACATGGCTACACCTTC	CASTPTDRLHGYTF
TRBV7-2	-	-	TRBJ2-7	TGTGCCAGCAGCGAGAATAGGTGGACTATCGACTACGAGCAGTACTTC	CASSENRWTIDYEQYF
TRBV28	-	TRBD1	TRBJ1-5	TGTGCCAGCAGTCGGACAGGTGGAAGCAATCAGCCCCAGCATTTT	CASSRTGGSNQPQHF
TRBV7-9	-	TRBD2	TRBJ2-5	TGTGCCAGCAGCGCCGGGACTAGCGGACAAGAGACCCAGTACTTC	CASSAGTSGQETQYF
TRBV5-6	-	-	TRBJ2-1	TGTGCCAGCAGCTTGGAACTGGGGGCCTACAATGAGCAGTTCTTC	CASSLELGAYNEQFF